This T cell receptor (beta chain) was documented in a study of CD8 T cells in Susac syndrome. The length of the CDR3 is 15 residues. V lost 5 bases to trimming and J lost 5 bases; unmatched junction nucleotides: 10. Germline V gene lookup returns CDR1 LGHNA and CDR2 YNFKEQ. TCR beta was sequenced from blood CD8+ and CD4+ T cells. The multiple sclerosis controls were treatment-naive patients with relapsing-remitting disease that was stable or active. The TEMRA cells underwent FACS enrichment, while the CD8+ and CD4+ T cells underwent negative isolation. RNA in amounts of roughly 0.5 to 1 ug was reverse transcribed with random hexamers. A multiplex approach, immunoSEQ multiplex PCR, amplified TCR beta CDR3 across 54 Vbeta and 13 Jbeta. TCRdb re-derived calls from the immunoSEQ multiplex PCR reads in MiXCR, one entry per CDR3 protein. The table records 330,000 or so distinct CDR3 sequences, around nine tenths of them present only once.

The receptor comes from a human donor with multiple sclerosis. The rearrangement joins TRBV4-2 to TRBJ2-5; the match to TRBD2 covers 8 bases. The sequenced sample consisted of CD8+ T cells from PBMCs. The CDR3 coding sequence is TGTGCCAGCAGCTCTTCGGGGGGGGAAACCGAGACCCAGTACTTC. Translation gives CASSSSGGETETQYF.